Listed below are T cell receptor beta chains from one sample, sequenced in a study of regulatory and conventional T cells in RAG deficiency. Repertoires were generated with immunoSEQ multiplex PCR, while TCRdb's copy carries only in-frame clones and drops some. The table records about 28,000 clones, just over 90% of them present only once. These data were also filed under a second study, of regulatory T cells.

Sequenced sample: Tregs sorted from blood. The receptor set was obtained from a human donor in good health. The CDR3 runs from the conserved cysteine through the conserved F or W. D genes are given only for firm matches. The listing skips clone size in some rows; elsewhere it reads once, few, many or a size class.

d_gene	abundance	j_gene	v_gene	CDR3nt	CDR3aa
.	.	TRBJ1-1	TRBV5-6	TGTGCCAGCAGCTTGGGTTGGGGAGGTACTGAAGCTTTCTTT	CASSLGWGGTEAFF
.	.	TRBJ2-4	TRBV12-5	TGTGCTAGTGGTTTTGGTCTACCCAAGGAGAACATTCAGTACTTC	CASGFGLPKENIQYF
.	.	TRBJ2-5	TRBV5-4	TGTGCCAGCAGCTTGGCGCGAGACCAAGAGACCCAGTACTTC	CASSLARDQETQYF
.	few	TRBJ1-1	TRBV11-3	TGTGCCAGCAGCTACGAGGGGAACACTGAAGCTTTCTTT	CASSYEGNTEAFF
.	.	TRBJ2-2	TRBV7-3	TGTGCCAGCAGCTTCGGCGCTGGCACCGGGGAGCTGTTTTTT	CASSFGAGTGELFF
TRBD1	.	TRBJ2-6	TRBV15	TGTGCCACCAGCAGGACAGGGGGCTTTGGGGCCAACGTCCTGACTTTC	CATSRTGGFGANVLTF
.	once	TRBJ1-1	TRBV7-9	TGTGCCAGCAGCTTTATTGGACAGCCTGGAGCTTTCTTT	CASSFIGQPGAFF
.	.	TRBJ2-4	TRBV19	TGTGCCAGTCAGAGCCTTGGCGGAAGGGACATTCAGTACTTC	CASQSLGGRDIQYF
.	.	TRBJ2-7	TRBV19	TGTGCCAGTAGTCCCCGACAGGCGGGGAAGGCCTACGAGCAGTACTTC	CASSPRQAGKAYEQYF
.	.	TRBJ1-5	TRBV7-2	TGTGCCAGCACCCCAGCGTATAGCAATCAGCCCCAGCATTTT	CASTPAYSNQPQHF
.	.	TRBJ1-2	TRBV28	TGTGCCAGCAGTCCCCTCCCCCGTTCGGGCTACACCTTC	CASSPLPRSGYTF
.	.	TRBJ1-2	TRBV5-8	TGTGCCAGCTCTCGGTCGGGGGGGCTCTACTATGGCTACACCTTC	CASSRSGGLYYGYTF
.	.	TRBJ1-1	TRBV28	TGTGCCAGCAGTGAATGGGTTAACACTGAAGCTTTCTTT	CASSEWVNTEAFF
.	.	TRBJ2-1	TRBV10-1	TGCGCCAGCAGTGCAGGGGAACCCTACAATGAGCAGTTCTTC	CASSAGEPYNEQFF
TRBD2	.	TRBJ2-5	TRBV7-3	TGTGCCAGCAGCTTAACGGCGGGGGGCAGAAAGACCCAGTACTTC	CASSLTAGGRKTQYF
.	.	TRBJ2-5	TRBV7-9	TGTGCCAGCAGCTTAGCTGCAGATGGAGAGACCCAGTACTTC	CASSLAADGETQYF
.	.	TRBJ1-1	TRBV7-2	TGTGCCAGCAGCGTCGACAGGTTTTTCACTGAAGCTTTCTTT	CASSVDRFFTEAFF
TRBD1	.	TRBJ2-7	TRBV6-5	TGTGCCAGCAGTGAGCCGGGATCCAGGGGGGAGCAGTACTTC	CASSEPGSRGEQYF
TRBD1	.	TRBJ2-6	TRBV6-5	TGTGCCAGCAGGTCGACAGGGTCTGGGGCCAACGTCCTGACTTTC	CASRSTGSGANVLTF
TRBD1	.	TRBJ1-4	TRBV2	TGTGCCAGCAGTGAGGGCGGGACAGTAGAAAAACTGTTTTTT	CASSEGGTVEKLFF
TRBD1	.	TRBJ1-6	TRBV19	TGTGCCAGTAGCCCGGGACAGGGCCTATCACCCCTCCACTTT	CASSPGQGLSPLHF
.	few	TRBJ1-1	TRBV9	TGTGCCAGCAGCCCCCGGACGGCGATGAACACTGAAGCTTTCTTT	CASSPRTAMNTEAFF
.	.	TRBJ2-7	TRBV7-9	TGTGCCAGCAGCTTAAACTACGAGCAGTACTTC	CASSLNYEQYF
TRBD1	.	TRBJ1-4	TRBV7-8	TGTGCCAGCAGCTTAGCTAGGACAGGGGGAGGGAGAACTAATGAAAAACTGTTTTTT	CASSLARTGGGRTNEKLFF
.	.	TRBJ2-4	TRBV2	TGTGCCAGCAGTGTTGGACAGCGGACATTAGCCAAAAACATTCAGTACTTC	CASSVGQRTLAKNIQYF
.	.	TRBJ2-1	TRBV30	TGTGCCTGGAGTGTTCGCGGGGTAGACAATGAGCAGTTCTTC	CAWSVRGVDNEQFF
.	.	TRBJ2-3	TRBV9	TGTGCCAGCAGCTCCAGACAGAGCAGCACAGATACGCAGTATTTT	CASSSRQSSTDTQYF
.	.	TRBJ2-1	TRBV6-1	TGTGCCAGCAGTAGGAGGGCGGGGGAGCAGTTCTTC	CASSRRAGEQFF
.	.	TRBJ1-1	TRBV20-1	TGCAGTGCCCAACAAAACACTGAAGCTTTCTTT	CSAQQNTEAFF
.	.	TRBJ2-1	TRBV27	TGTGCCAGCAGTTTCTTGGGGGGAAGCTCCTACAATGAGCAGTTCTTC	CASSFLGGSSYNEQFF
.	.	TRBJ1-6	TRBV5-1	TGCGCCAGCAGGGGGACATTTTCTTCACCCCTCCACTTT	CASRGTFSSPLHF
TRBD1	.	TRBJ1-1	TRBV4-1	TGCGCCAGCAGCCGCAACCGGGACAGCCACCTTGAAGCTTTCTTT	CASSRNRDSHLEAFF
TRBD1	.	TRBJ1-2	TRBV10-3	TGTGCCATCAGTGCAGACAGGGGCGGCTATGGCTACACCTTC	CAISADRGGYGYTF
.	.	TRBJ2-3	TRBV5-6	TGTGCCAGCAGCTTTCGGGGGCCAGATACGCAGTATTTT	CASSFRGPDTQYF
TRBD1	.	TRBJ2-7	TRBV7-3	TGTGCCAGCAGCTTAAATCCCCAGGGGGCGTTTAGCGAGCAGTACTTC	CASSLNPQGAFSEQYF
.	.	TRBJ2-3	TRBV7-9	TGTGCCAGCAGCTTGGGGACGGATACGCAGTATTTT	CASSLGTDTQYF
.	.	TRBJ1-1	TRBV4-1	TGCGCCAGCAGCCAAGTTGTAAACGGCGATGAAGCTTTCTTT	CASSQVVNGDEAFF
.	.	TRBJ2-3	TRBV9	TGTGCCAGCAGCGTAGGGTCAGGCACGAGGACGCAGTATTTT	CASSVGSGTRTQYF
.	once	TRBJ2-7	TRBV5-1	TGCGCCAGCAGCTTGGATCCCCTCTCCTACGAGCAGTACTTC	CASSLDPLSYEQYF
.	.	TRBJ2-4	TRBV6-6	TGTGCCAGCGAAGCGCTCGGGGAGCTAGCCAAAAACATTCAGTACTTC	CASEALGELAKNIQYF
.	.	TRBJ2-7	TRBV5-3	TGTGCCAGAACCCTAGACGCGGACGAGCAGTACTTC	CARTLDADEQYF
TRBD1	.	TRBJ1-5	TRBV2	TGTGCCAGCAGCGGGGACAGGGGAGCAGGCAATCAGCCCCAGCATTTT	CASSGDRGAGNQPQHF
.	.	TRBJ2-3	TRBV30	TGTGCCTGGAGGCACGGGGTAGTAACAGATACGCAGTATTTT	CAWRHGVVTDTQYF
.	.	TRBJ1-2	TRBV5-2	TGTGCCAGCAAAATTATTGGAGTACGAAAGACCTATGGCTACACCTTC	CASKIIGVRKTYGYTF
.	once	TRBJ2-7	TRBV11-3	TGTGCCAGCAGCTTAGTTCCACAGCGCTCCTACGAGCAGTACTTC	CASSLVPQRSYEQYF
.	.	TRBJ1-5	TRBV5-1	TGCGCCAGCAGCTTGGCCCCATTGGAGGGACAGCCCCAGCATTTT	CASSLAPLEGQPQHF
.	once	TRBJ1-2	TRBV6-1	TGTGCCAGCAGTGAAGCGCTTCAGGGTCGCCTGGGCGGCTACACCTTC	CASSEALQGRLGGYTF
.	few	TRBJ1-6	TRBV30	TGTGCCTGGAGTACTCAACTGGGGAGGGAAAATTCACCCCTCCACTTT	CAWSTQLGRENSPLHF
.	.	TRBJ1-4	TRBV10-3	TGTGCCATCAGTGAATGGGGGGAAGAAAAACTGTTTTTT	CAISEWGEEKLFF
TRBD1	.	TRBJ2-2	TRBV6-5	TGTGCCAGCAGAAACAGGGGCCCCGGGGAGCTGTTTTTT	CASRNRGPGELFF
TRBD1	.	TRBJ1-6	TRBV27	TGTGCCAGCAGACGAGGACAGGGCACAACACCCCTCCACTTT	CASRRGQGTTPLHF
TRBD2	.	TRBJ2-1	TRBV4-2	TGTGCCAGCAGCCAAGATCGGGCGGGGGGTGGACATGAGCAGTTCTTC	CASSQDRAGGGHEQFF
TRBD2	.	TRBJ2-1	TRBV7-2	TGTGCCAGCAGCCTTACAGGCGGGGGGGCTTCCTACAATGAGCAGTTCTTC	CASSLTGGGASYNEQFF
.	.	TRBJ1-4	TRBV2	TGTGCCAGCAGGACGGTCGGGGCAACTAATGAAAAACTGTTTTTT	CASRTVGATNEKLFF
.	.	TRBJ2-5	TRBV28	TGTGCCAGCAGTTTTTGGAGTGAAGAGACCCAGTACTTC	CASSFWSEETQYF
TRBD1	.	TRBJ1-6	TRBV28	TGTGCCAGCAGTTTTTTAGTGACAGGGGGCAAATCACCCCTCCACTTT	CASSFLVTGGKSPLHF
TRBD1	.	TRBJ2-2	TRBV7-9	TGTGCCAGCAGCTTGGGACAGGGTGGCGCCGGGGAGCTGTTTTTT	CASSLGQGGAGELFF
.	.	TRBJ2-7	TRBV29-1	TGCAGCGTTGTTAAGGATCGCGACGAGCAGTACTTC	CSVVKDRDEQYF
.	.	TRBJ2-7	TRBV19	TGTGCCAGTAGTGCACGCAGGGGCTACGAGCAGTACTTC	CASSARRGYEQYF